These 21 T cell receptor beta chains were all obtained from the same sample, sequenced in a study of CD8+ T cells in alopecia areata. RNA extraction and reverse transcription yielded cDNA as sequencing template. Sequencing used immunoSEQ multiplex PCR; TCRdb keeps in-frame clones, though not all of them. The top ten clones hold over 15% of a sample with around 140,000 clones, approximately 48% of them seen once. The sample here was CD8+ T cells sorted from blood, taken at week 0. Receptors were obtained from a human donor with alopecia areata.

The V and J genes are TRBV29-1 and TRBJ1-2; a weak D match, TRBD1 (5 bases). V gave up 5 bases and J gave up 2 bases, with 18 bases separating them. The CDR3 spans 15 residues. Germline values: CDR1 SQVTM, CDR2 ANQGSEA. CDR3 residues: CSVRSGRQGNYGYTF. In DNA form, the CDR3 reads TGCAGCGTTCGTAGCGGTCGGCAGGGCAACTATGGCTACACCTTC.

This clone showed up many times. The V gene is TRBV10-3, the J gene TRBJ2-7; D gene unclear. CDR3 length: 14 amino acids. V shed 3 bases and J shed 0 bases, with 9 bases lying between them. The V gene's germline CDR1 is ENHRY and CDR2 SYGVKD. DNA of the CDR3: TGTGCCATCAGTGAAGGTTCTCACTCCTACGAGCAGTACTTC. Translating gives CAISEGSHSYEQYF.

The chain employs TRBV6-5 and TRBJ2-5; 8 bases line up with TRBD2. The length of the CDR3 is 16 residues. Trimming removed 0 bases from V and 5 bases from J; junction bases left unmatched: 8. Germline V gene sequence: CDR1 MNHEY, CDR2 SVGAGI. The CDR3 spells CASSYSTGGPVETQYF. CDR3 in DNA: TGTGCCAGCAGTTACTCGACGGGGGGGCCCGTCGAGACCCAGTACTTC.

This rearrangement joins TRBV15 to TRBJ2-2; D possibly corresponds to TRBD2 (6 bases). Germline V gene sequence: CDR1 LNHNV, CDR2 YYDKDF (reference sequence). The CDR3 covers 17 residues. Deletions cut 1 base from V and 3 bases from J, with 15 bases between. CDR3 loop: CATSRALGREDTGELFF. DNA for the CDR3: TGTGCCACCAGCAGAGCCCTCGGCAGGGAGGACACCGGGGAGCTGTTTTTT.

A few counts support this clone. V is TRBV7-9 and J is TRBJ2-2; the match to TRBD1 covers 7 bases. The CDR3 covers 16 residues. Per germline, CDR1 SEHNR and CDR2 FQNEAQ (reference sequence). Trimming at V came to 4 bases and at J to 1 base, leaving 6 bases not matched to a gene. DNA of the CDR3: TGTGCCAGCAGCTCACCGGGACAGAAGAACACCGGGGAGCTGTTTTTT. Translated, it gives CASSSPGQKNTGELFF.

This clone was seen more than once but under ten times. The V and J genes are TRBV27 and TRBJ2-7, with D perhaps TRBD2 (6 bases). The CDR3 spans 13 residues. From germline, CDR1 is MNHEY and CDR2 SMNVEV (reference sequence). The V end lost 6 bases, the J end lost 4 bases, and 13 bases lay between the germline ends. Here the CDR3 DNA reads TGTGCCAGCAGCCCTGCCCGGGGGTACGAGCAGTACTTC. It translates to CASSPARGYEQYF.

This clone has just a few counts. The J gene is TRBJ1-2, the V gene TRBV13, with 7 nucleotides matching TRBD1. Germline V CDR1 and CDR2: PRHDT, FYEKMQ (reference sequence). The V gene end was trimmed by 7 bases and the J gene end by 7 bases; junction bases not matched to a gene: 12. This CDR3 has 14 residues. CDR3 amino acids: CASTRGGDSFGYTF. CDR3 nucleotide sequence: TGTGCCAGCACCCGAGGGGGCGACAGTTTTGGCTACACCTTC.

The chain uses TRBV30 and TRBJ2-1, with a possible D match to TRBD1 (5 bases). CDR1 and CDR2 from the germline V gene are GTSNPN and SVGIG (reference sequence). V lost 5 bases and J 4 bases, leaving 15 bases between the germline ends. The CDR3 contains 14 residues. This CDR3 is CAWGLGAGYNEQFF. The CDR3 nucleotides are TGTGCCTGGGGCCTAGGGGCAGGGTACAATGAGCAGTTCTTC.

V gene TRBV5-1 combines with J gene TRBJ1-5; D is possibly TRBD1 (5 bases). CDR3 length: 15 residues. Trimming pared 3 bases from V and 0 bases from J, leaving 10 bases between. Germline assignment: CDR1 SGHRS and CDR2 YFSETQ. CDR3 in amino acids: CASSYRQHSNQPQHF. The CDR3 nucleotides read TGCGCCAGCAGCTACCGACAGCATAGCAATCAGCCCCAGCATTTT. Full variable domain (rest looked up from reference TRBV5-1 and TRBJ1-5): KAGVTQTPRYLIKTRGQQVTLSCSPISGHRSVSWYQQTPGQGLQFLFEYFSETQRNKGNFPGRFSGRQFSNSRSEMNVSTLELGDSALYLCASSYRQHSNQPQHFGDGTRLSIL.

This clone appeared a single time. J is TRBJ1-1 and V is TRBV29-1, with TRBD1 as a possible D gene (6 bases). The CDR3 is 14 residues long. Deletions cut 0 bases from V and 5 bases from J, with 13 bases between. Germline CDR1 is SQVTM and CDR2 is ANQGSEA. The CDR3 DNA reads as TGCAGCGTTGAAGACGGACAGTGGTTGACTGAAGCTTTCTTT. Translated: CSVEDGQWLTEAFF.

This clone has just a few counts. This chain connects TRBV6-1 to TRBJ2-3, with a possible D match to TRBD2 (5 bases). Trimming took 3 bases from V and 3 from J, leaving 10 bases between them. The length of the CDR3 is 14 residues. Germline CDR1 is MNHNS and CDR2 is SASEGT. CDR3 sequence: CASSDQEETDTQYF. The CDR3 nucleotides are TGTGCCAGCAGTGATCAGGAGGAAACAGATACGCAGTATTTT.

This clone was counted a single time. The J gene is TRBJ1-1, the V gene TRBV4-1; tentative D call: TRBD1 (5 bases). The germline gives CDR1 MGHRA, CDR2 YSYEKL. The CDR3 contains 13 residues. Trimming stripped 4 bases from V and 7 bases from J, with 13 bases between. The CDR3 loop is CASSPREGNEAFF. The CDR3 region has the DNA TGCGCCAGCAGCCCTAGGGAGGGGAATGAAGCTTTCTTT.

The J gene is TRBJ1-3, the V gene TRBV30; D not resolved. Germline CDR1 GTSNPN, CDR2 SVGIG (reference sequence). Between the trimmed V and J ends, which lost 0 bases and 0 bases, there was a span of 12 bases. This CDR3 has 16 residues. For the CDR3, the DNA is TGTGCCTGGAGTGTAAATGTGGGGATCTCTGGAAACACCATATATTTT. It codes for CAWSVNVGISGNTIYF.

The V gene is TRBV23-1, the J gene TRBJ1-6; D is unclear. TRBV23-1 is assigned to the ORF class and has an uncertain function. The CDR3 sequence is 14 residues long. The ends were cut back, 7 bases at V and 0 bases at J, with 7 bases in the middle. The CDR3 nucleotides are TGCGCCAGCATCGTGAGCTCCTATAATTCACCCCTCCACTTT. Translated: CASIVSSYNSPLHF.

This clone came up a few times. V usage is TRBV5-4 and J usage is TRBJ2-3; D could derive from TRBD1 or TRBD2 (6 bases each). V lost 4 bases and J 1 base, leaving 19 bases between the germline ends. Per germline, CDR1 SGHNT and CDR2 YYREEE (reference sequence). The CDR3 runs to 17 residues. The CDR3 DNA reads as TGTGCCAGCAGCCCCGTTGGGGGGCCTTCCCGCACAGATACGCAGTATTTT. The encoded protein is CASSPVGGPSRTDTQYF.

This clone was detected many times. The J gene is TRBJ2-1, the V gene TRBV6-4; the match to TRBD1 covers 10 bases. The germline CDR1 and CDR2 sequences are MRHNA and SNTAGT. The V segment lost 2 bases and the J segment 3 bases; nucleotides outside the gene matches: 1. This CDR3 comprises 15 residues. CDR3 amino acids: CASSDGTGDYNEQFF. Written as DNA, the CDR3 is TGTGCCAGCAGTGACGGGACAGGGGACTACAATGAGCAGTTCTTC.

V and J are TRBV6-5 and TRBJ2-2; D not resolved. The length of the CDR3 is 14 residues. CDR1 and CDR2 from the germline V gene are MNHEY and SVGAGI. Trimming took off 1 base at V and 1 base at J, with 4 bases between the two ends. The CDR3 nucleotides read TGTGCCAGCAGTTACTTCGAGAACACCGGGGAGCTGTTTTTT. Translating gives CASSYFENTGELFF.

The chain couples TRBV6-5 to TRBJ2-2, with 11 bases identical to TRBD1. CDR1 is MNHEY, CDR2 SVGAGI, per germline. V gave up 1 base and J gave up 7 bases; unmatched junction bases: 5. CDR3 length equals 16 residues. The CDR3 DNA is TGTGCCAGCAGTTACTTGGACAGGGGGCATAGCGGGGAGCTGTTTTTT. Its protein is CASSYLDRGHSGELFF.

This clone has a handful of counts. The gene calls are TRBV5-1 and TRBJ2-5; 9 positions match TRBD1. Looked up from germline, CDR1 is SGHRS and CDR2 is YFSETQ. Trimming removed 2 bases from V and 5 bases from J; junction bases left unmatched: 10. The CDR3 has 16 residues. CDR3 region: CASSFTRDRVGETQYF. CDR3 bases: TGCGCCAGCAGCTTTACCCGGGACAGGGTAGGGGAGACCCAGTACTTC.

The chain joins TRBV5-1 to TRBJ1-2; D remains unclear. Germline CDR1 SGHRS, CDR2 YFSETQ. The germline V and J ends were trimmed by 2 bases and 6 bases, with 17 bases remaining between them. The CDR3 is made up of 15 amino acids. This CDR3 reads CASSLGSSQRDGYTF. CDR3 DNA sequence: TGCGCCAGCAGCTTAGGGTCCTCCCAGCGGGATGGCTACACCTTC.

As DNA, the CDR3 is TGTGCCTGGAGTAGGACAGGTAGTTCCGAGCAGTACTTC. Protein sequence: CAWSRTGSSEQYF. This sequence joins TRBV30 and TRBJ2-7, with 7 bases that match TRBD1. The CDR3 spans 13 residues. Per the germline V gene, CDR1 is GTSNPN and CDR2 is SVGIG (reference sequence). J gave up 6 bases and V 2 bases, and 7 bases lay outside the gene matches.